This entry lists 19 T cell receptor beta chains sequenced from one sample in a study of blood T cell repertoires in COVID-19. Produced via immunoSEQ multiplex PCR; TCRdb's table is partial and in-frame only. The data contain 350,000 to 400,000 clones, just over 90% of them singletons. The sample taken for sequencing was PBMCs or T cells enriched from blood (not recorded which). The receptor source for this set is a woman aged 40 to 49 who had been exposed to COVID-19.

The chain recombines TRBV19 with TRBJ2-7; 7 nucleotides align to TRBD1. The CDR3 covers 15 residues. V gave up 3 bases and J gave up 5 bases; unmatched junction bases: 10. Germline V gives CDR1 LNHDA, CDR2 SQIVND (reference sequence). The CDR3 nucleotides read TGTGCCAGTAGTATTCGAACAGGGGAGAGGAACGAGCAGTACTTC. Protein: CASSIRTGERNEQYF.

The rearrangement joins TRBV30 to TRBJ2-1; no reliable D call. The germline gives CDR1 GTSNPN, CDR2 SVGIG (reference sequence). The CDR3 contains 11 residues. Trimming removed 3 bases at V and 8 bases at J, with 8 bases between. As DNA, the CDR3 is TGTGCCTGGAGCTCAGGCGATGAGCAGTTCTTC. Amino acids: CAWSSGDEQFF.

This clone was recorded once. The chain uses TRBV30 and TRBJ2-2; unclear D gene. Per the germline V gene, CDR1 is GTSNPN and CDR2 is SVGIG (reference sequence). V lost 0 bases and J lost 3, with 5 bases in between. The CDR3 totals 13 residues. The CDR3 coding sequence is TGTGCCTGGAGTGTACAGTACACCGGGGAGCTGTTTTTT. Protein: CAWSVQYTGELFF.

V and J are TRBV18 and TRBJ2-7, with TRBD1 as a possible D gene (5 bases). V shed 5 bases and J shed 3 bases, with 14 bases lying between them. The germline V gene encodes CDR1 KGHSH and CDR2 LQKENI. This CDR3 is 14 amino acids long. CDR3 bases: TGTGCCAGCTCAACAGGTGGCAAGTACTACGAGCAGTACTTC. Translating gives CASSTGGKYYEQYF.

In DNA, the CDR3 is TGTGCCACCAGCACCGGGACAGGGGGCATCTACACCTTC. Its translation: CATSTGTGGIYTF. The chain carries TRBV15 and TRBJ1-2; 12 nucleotides line up with TRBD1. V shed 4 bases, J shed 10 bases, and the junction held 4 bases outside the gene matches. CDR1 and CDR2 from the germline V gene are LNHNV and YYDKDF (reference sequence). The CDR3 consists of 13 residues.

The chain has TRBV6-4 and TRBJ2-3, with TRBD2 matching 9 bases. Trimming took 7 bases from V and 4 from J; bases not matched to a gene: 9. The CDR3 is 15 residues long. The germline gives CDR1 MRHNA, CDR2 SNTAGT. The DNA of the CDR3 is TGTGCCAGCATTTGGTGGACTAGCGCGCCAGATACGCAGTATTTT. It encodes CASIWWTSAPDTQYF.

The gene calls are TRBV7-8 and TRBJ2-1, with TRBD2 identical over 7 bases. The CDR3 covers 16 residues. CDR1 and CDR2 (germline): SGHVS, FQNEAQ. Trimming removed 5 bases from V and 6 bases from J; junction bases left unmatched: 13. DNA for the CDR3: TGTGCCAGCAGCCCCTCAGGACTAGAGCGGGGCAATGAGCAGTTCTTC. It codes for CASSPSGLERGNEQFF. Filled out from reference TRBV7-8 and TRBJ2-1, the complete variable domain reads GAGVSQSPRYKVAKRGQDVALRCDPISGHVSLFWYQQALGQGPEFLTYFQNEAQLDKSGLPSDRFFAERPEGSVSTLKIQRTQQEDSAVYLCASSPSGLERGNEQFFGPGTRLTVL.

The CDR3 sequence: CATRARGANTGELFF. The CDR3 nucleotides read TGTGCCACCAGGGCGCGGGGAGCGAACACCGGGGAGCTGTTTTTT. The rearrangement uses TRBV24-1 and TRBJ2-2; D possibly corresponds to TRBD2 (6 bases). The CDR3 loop spans 15 amino acids. Trimming cost V 7 bases and J 0 bases, with 11 bases left between them. The germline gives CDR1 KGHDR, CDR2 SFDVKD.

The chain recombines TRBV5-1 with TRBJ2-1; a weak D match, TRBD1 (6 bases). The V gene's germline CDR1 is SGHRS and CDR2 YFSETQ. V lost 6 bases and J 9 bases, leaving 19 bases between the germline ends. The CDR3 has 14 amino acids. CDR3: CASTFYQGISEQFF. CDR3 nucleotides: TGCGCCAGCACGTTTTACCAGGGGATCAGTGAGCAGTTCTTC.

Here the CDR3 DNA reads TGTGCCAGCAGTTCTCTCTCGGGAGGTGAGCAGTTCTTC. Translated, it gives CASSSLSGGEQFF. This rearrangement joins TRBV12-3 or TRBV12-4 to TRBJ2-1; the match to TRBD2 covers 7 bases. J gave up 9 bases and V 4 bases, and 6 bases lay outside the gene matches. The CDR3 has 13 amino acids.

As DNA, the CDR3 is TGTGCCAGCAGCAAAGCCTTCTACCGACAGGGCCCAGGAAATCGGCCCCAGCATTTT. The encoded protein is CASSKAFYRQGPGNRPQHF. This sequence joins TRBV21-1 and TRBJ1-5; the D call TRBD1 from the table was never checked on the DNA. TRBV21-1 is annotated as a pseudogene. The CDR3 totals 19 residues.

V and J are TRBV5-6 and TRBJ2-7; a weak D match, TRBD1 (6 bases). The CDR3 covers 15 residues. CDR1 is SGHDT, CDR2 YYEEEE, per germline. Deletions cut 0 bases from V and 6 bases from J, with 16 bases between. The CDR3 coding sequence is TGTGCCAGCAGCTTGGCGGACAGACCAACGGCCGAGCAGTACTTC. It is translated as CASSLADRPTAEQYF.

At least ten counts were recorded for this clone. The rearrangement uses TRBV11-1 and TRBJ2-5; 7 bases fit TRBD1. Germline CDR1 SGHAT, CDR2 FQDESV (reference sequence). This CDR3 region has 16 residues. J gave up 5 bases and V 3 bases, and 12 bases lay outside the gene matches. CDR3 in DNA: TGTGCCAGCAGCTTCCCGGCAGGGGGTATGATGGAGACCCAGTACTTC. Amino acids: CASSFPAGGMMETQYF.

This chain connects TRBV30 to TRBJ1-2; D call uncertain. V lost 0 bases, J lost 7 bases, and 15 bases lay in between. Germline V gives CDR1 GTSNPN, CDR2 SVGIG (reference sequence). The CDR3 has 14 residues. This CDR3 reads CAWSVVSTVTGYTF. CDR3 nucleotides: TGTGCCTGGAGTGTGGTGTCTACAGTTACTGGCTACACCTTC.

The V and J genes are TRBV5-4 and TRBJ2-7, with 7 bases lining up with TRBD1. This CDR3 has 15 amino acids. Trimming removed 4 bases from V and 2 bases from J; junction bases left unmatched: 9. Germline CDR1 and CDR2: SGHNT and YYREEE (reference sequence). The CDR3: CASSRKRTGTYEQYF. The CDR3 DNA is TGTGCCAGCAGCCGTAAGCGGACAGGAACCTACGAGCAGTACTTC.

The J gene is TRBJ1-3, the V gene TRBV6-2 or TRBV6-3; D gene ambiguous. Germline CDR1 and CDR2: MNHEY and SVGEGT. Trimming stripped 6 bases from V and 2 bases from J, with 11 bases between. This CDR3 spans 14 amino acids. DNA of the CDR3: TGTGCCAGCAGCCCCCCCCGGGCTGGAAACACCATATATTTT. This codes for CASSPPRAGNTIYF.

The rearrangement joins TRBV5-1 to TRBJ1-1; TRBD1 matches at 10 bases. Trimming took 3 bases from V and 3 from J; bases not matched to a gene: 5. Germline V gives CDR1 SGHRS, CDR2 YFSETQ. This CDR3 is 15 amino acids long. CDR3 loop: CASSYRTGGDTEAFF. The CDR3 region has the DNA TGCGCCAGCAGCTACAGGACAGGGGGGGACACTGAAGCTTTCTTT.

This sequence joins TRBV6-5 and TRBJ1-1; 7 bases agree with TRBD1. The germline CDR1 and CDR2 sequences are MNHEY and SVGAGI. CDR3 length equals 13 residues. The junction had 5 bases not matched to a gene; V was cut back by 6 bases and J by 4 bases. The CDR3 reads CASRQGVGTEAFF. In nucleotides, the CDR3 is TGTGCCAGCAGGCAGGGGGTTGGCACTGAAGCTTTCTTT.

The DNA of the CDR3 is TGTGCCAGCAGTCGAAGCTTGGGGGCCGCTGGAAACACCATATATTTT. Protein: CASSRSLGAAGNTIYF. This chain connects TRBV7-6 to TRBJ1-3, with D perhaps matching TRBD1 (6 bases). Trimming took off 6 bases at V and 2 bases at J, with 17 bases between the two ends. This CDR3 is 16 amino acids long. The germline CDR1 and CDR2 sequences are SGHVS and FNYEAQ. Combining the CDR3 with reference TRBV7-6 and TRBJ1-3 gives the whole variable domain GAGVSQSPRYKVTKRGQDVALRCDPISGHVSLYWYRQALGQGPEFLTYFNYEAQQDKSGLPNDRFSAERPEGSISTLTIQRTEQRDSAMYRCASSRSLGAAGNTIYFGEGSWLTVV.